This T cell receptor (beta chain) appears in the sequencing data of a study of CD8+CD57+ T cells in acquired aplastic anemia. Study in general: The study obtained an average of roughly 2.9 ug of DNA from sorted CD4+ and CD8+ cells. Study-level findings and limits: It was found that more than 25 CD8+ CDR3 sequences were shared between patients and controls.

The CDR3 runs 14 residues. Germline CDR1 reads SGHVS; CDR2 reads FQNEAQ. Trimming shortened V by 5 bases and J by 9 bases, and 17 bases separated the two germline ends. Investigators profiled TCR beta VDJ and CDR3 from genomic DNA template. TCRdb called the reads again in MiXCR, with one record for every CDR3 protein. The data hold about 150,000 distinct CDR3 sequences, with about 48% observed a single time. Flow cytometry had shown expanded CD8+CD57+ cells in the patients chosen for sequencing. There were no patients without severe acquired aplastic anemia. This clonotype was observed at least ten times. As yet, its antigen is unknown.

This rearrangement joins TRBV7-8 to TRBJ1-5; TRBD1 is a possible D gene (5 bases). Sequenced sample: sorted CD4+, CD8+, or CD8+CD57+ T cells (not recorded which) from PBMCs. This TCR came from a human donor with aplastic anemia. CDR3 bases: TGTGCCAGCAGCATAACGGGGGGGACGGGGCCCCAGCATTTT. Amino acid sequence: CASSITGGTGPQHF. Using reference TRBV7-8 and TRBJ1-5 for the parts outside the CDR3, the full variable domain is GAGVSQSPRYKVAKRGQDVALRCDPISGHVSLFWYQQALGQGPEFLTYFQNEAQLDKSGLPSDRFFAERPEGSVSTLKIQRTQQEDSAVYLCASSITGGTGPQHFGDGTRLSIL.